The 32 T cell receptor beta chains given below trace back to one sample, sequenced in a study of blood T cell repertoires in COVID-19. Profiling relied on immunoSEQ multiplex PCR, and the TCRdb table lists in-frame clones only, not all of them. Among hundreds of thousands of clones listed, roughly 90% were seen once. Material for sequencing was peripheral blood. All receptors derive from a man between 60 and 70 years old who had recovered from COVID-19.

This chain joins TRBV7-9 and TRBJ2-5; 14 bases map to TRBD2. This CDR3 has 16 amino acids. Germline-derived CDR1 and CDR2 are SEHNR and FQNEAQ (reference sequence). V was clipped by 5 bases and J by 4 bases; unmatched bases: 6. CDR3 amino acids: CASSAATSGRAETQYF. CDR3 nucleotides: TGTGCCAGCAGCGCCGCGACTAGCGGGAGGGCAGAGACCCAGTACTTC.

The chain uses TRBV28 and TRBJ2-6, with TRBD1 as a possible D gene (6 bases). This CDR3 spans 19 amino acids. Germline CDR1 MDHEN, CDR2 SYDVKM. The V end was cut by 3 bases, the J end by 0 bases, with 18 bases between. CDR3 DNA: TGTGCCAGCAGTTTTCTAGTAGGGACACCCTTCTCTGGGGCCAACGTCCTGACTTTC. This codes for CASSFLVGTPFSGANVLTF.

The J gene is TRBJ1-3, the V gene TRBV7-8, with a possible D match to TRBD1 (6 bases). Trimming took 5 bases from V and 4 from J, leaving 9 bases between them. The CDR3 loop spans 13 amino acids. In germline, CDR1 is SGHVS, CDR2 FQNEAQ. The CDR3 DNA reads as TGTGCCAGCAGCCCAGGACAGGGAAACACCATATATTTT. Protein sequence: CASSPGQGNTIYF.

J is TRBJ1-5 and V is TRBV30; the match to TRBD1 covers 9 bases. The CDR3 extends over 13 amino acids. Germline CDR1 is GTSNPN and CDR2 is SVGIG (reference sequence). The J segment lost 4 bases and the V segment lost 5 bases, leaving 3 bases of the junction unmatched. In nucleotides, the CDR3 is TGTGCCTGGGGGACAGGGCTAAATCAGCCCCAGCATTTT. Translating it yields CAWGTGLNQPQHF.

The chain carries TRBV18 and TRBJ2-3; no clear D gene. This CDR3 is 14 amino acids long. The ends were cut back, 4 bases at V and 0 bases at J, with 8 bases in the middle. In germline, CDR1 is KGHSH, CDR2 LQKENI. The CDR3 protein is CASSRLDSTDTQYF. The CDR3 DNA is TGTGCCAGCTCACGACTCGACAGCACAGATACGCAGTATTTT.

Notes on this clone: Compared with germline, one end of the junction differs, possibly owing to a read error. This chain uses TRBV30 with TRBJ1-1, with 7 nucleotides matching TRBD1. CDR1 and CDR2 (germline): GTSNPN, SVGIG (reference sequence). The CDR3 length is 13 residues. The chain's CDR3 is CARRQGMNTEAFF. CDR3 DNA sequence: TGTGCCAGGAGACAGGGAATGAACACTGAAGCTTTCTTT. The whole variable domain, filled in from reference TRBV30 and TRBJ1-1, reads SQTIHQWPATLVQPVGSPLSLECTVEGTSNPNLYWYRQAAGRGLQLLFYSVGIGQISSEVPQNLSASRPQDRQFILSSKKLLLSDSGFYLCARRQGMNTEAFFGQGTRLTVV.

The gene calls are TRBV28 and TRBJ1-4; TRBD1 might be the D (6 bases). Looked up from germline, CDR1 is MDHEN and CDR2 is SYDVKM. V was cut by 7 bases and J by 0 bases, with 15 bases left in between. This CDR3 spans 16 amino acids. This chain's CDR3 is CASNDPRGATNEKLFF. CDR3 coding DNA: TGTGCCAGCAACGACCCCAGGGGAGCAACTAATGAAAAACTGTTTTTT.

The J gene is TRBJ2-1, the V gene TRBV6-6, with TRBD2 identical over 7 bases. V lost 7 bases, J lost 3 bases, and 6 bases stayed unmatched. The CDR3 is 14 residues long. The germline V gene encodes CDR1 MNHNY and CDR2 SVGAGI (reference sequence). CDR3 sequence: CASTTGTIYNEQFF. CDR3 nucleotide sequence: TGTGCCAGCACCACCGGGACTATCTACAATGAGCAGTTCTTC.

This chain connects TRBV19 to TRBJ2-7; unclear D gene. Trimming took 5 bases from V and 4 from J, leaving 12 bases between them. Germline CDR1 LNHDA, CDR2 SQIVND (reference sequence). The CDR3 runs 13 residues. The CDR3 reads CASSRTPSYEQYF. The CDR3 nucleotides are TGTGCCAGTAGTCGTACACCGTCTTACGAGCAGTACTTC. The full variable domain, its missing parts supplied by reference TRBV19 and TRBJ2-7, is DGGITQSPKYLFRKEGQNVTLSCEQNLNHDAMYWYRQDPGQGLRLIYYSQIVNDFQKGDIAEGYSVSREKKESFPLTVTSAQKNPTAFYLCASSRTPSYEQYFGPGTRLTVT.

J is TRBJ2-7 and V is TRBV12-3 or TRBV12-4, with unresolved D. This CDR3 comprises 13 residues. Trimming stripped 6 bases from V and 2 bases from J, with 11 bases between. CDR3 loop: CASRRDGAYEQYF. CDR3 nucleotide sequence: TGTGCCAGCAGGCGTGACGGAGCCTACGAGCAGTACTTC.

This chain uses TRBV2 with TRBJ1-2; D call uncertain. There are 13 residues in the CDR3. The germline V and J ends were trimmed by 4 bases and 2 bases, with 8 bases remaining between them. Germline V gene sequence: CDR1 SNHLY, CDR2 FYNNEI. CDR3 sequence: CASSGRVNYGYTF. The CDR3 bases are TGTGCCAGCAGTGGTCGGGTGAACTATGGCTACACCTTC.

The chain combines TRBV18 with TRBJ2-7, with D tentatively TRBD2 (6 bases). The CDR3 is 15 residues long. CDR1 is KGHSH, CDR2 LQKENI, per germline. Deletions cut 3 bases from V and 2 bases from J, with 14 bases between. CDR3 amino acids: CASSPTGGPTYEQYF. CDR3 bases: TGTGCCAGCTCACCGACCGGGGGTCCCACCTACGAGCAGTACTTC.

J is TRBJ1-1 and V is TRBV13; 9 bases are shared with TRBD1. Trimming took 4 bases from V and 10 from J; bases not matched to a gene: 16. This CDR3 has 16 residues. The germline V gene has CDR1 PRHDT and CDR2 FYEKMQ (reference sequence). The CDR3 DNA follows: TGTGCCAGCAGCTCAACCGGGACAGGGAATAATAGGAGAGCTTTCTTT. Its protein is CASSSTGTGNNRRAFF. The variable domain in full, with the rest retrieved from reference TRBV13 and TRBJ1-1, is AAGVIQSPRHLIKEKRETATLKCYPIPRHDTVYWYQQGPGQDPQFLISFYEKMQSDKGSIPDRFSAQQFSDYHSELNMSSLELGDSALYFCASSSTGTGNNRRAFFGQGTRLTVV.

The chain couples TRBV19 to TRBJ1-4, with no clear D. Germline V CDR1 and CDR2: LNHDA, SQIVND (reference sequence). V was pared by 5 bases and J by 7 bases, with 5 bases between. This CDR3 region has 11 residues. CDR3 in DNA: TGTGCCAGTAGTGGGCGTGAAAAACTGTTTTTT. Encoded protein: CASSGREKLFF.

The chain employs TRBV7-8 and TRBJ1-1, with D perhaps matching TRBD1 (5 bases). V was cut by 4 bases and J by 6 bases, with 18 bases left in between. The CDR3 loop spans 15 amino acids. Germline V gene sequence: CDR1 SGHVS, CDR2 FQNEAQ. CDR3 bases: TGTGCCAGCAGCTATTCAACAGGTGGGAGGGCTGAAGCTTTCTTT. It codes for CASSYSTGGRAEAFF.

This chain joins TRBV6-1 and TRBJ2-1, with TRBD2 identical over 7 bases. Trimming cost V 2 bases and J 7 bases; bases outside gene matches: 5. Per germline, CDR1 MNHNS and CDR2 SASEGT. This CDR3 is 14 amino acids long. The CDR3 sequence: CASSELGLGNEQFF. CDR3 nucleotides: TGTGCCAGCAGTGAACTTGGACTAGGAAATGAGCAGTTCTTC.

The chain is built from TRBV7-2 and TRBJ1-1, with 8 positions matching TRBD1. The CDR3 is 15 amino acids. Germline CDR1 SGHTA, CDR2 FQGNSA. V shed 6 bases, J shed 0 bases, and the junction held 6 bases outside the gene matches. The CDR3 reads CASSWLDRVNTEAFF. The CDR3 coding sequence is TGTGCCAGCAGTTGGTTGGACAGGGTGAACACTGAAGCTTTCTTT.

The chain combines TRBV18 with TRBJ2-4, with a weak D call TRBD1 (6 bases). The CDR3 length is 14 residues. Germline V lookup: CDR1 KGHSH, CDR2 LQKENI. Trimming cost V 5 bases and J 6 bases, with 14 bases left between them. The DNA for the CDR3 is TGTGCCAGCTCAGCGACAGGTCTCATAAACATTCAGTACTTC. It translates to CASSATGLINIQYF. The whole variable domain, filled in from reference TRBV18 and TRBJ2-4, reads NAGVMQNPRHLVRRRGQEARLRCSPMKGHSHVYWYRQLPEEGLKFMVYLQKENIIDESGMPKERFSAEFPKEGPSILRIQQVVRGDSAAYFCASSATGLINIQYFGAGTRLSVL.

The gene calls are TRBV20-1 and TRBJ2-3, with 8 nucleotides matching TRBD2. Germline CDR1 reads DFQATT; CDR2 reads SNEGSKA (reference sequence). The CDR3 contains 11 residues. The CDR3, as DNA: TGCAGCGGGGGGGCCGGAGATACGCAGTATTTT. Amino acids: CSGGAGDTQYF.

The genes are TRBV9 and TRBJ2-3, with 7 bases aligning to TRBD2. Germline V gene data show CDR1 as SGDLS and CDR2 as YYNGEE. This CDR3 spans 16 amino acids. V lost 0 bases and J lost 6; bases outside the gene matches: 10. CDR3 DNA: TGTGCCAGCAGCGTAGGCCCAGCGGGGCGCAGGGATACGCAGTATTTT. This sequence encodes CASSVGPAGRRDTQYF.

This sequence joins TRBV5-4 and TRBJ2-4, with 7 bases fitting TRBD1. There are 14 residues in the CDR3. In germline, CDR1 is SGHNT, CDR2 YYREEE (reference sequence). V lost 4 bases, J lost 2 bases, and 3 bases stayed unmatched. The CDR3 loop is CASSLGQTKNIQYF. The CDR3 region has the DNA TGTGCCAGCAGCCTGGGACAGACCAAAAACATTCAGTACTTC.

This clone was seen once. The chain recombines TRBV11-3 with TRBJ2-2; D is possibly TRBD2 (7 bases). This CDR3 has 14 amino acids. Germline V gene lookup returns CDR1 SGHNT and CDR2 YENEEA. Trimming pared 5 bases from V and 7 bases from J, leaving 14 bases between. CDR3 loop: CASSPRGGGGELFF. The CDR3, as DNA: TGTGCCAGCAGCCCTAGGGGGGGCGGCGGGGAGCTGTTTTTT.

The chain carries TRBV6-6 and TRBJ2-2, with D perhaps TRBD1 (5 bases). Looked up from germline, CDR1 is MNHNY and CDR2 is SVGAGI (reference sequence). V gave up 5 bases and J gave up 0 bases, with 10 bases separating them. This CDR3 has 15 amino acids. The CDR3 DNA reads as TGTGCCAGCAGTCAACAGGCAACGAACACCGGGGAGCTGTTTTTT. Amino acid sequence: CASSQQATNTGELFF.

Note on this clone: Other DNA sequences in this specimen translate into the identical CDR3. The gene calls are TRBV18 and TRBJ2-3; 9 bases map to TRBD1. After removal of 3 bases from V and 0 bases from J, the junction contained 1 base not matched to a gene. Germline V gene sequence: CDR1 KGHSH, CDR2 LQKENI. The CDR3 loop spans 15 amino acids. CDR3 region: CASSPGQGSTDTQYF. The CDR3 region has the DNA TGTGCCAGCTCACCGGGACAGGGAAGCACAGATACGCAGTATTTT.

J is TRBJ2-1 and V is TRBV10-1, with a weak D call TRBD1 (5 bases). The CDR3 extends over 15 amino acids. Trimming took off 1 base at V and 6 bases at J, with 13 bases between the two ends. CDR1 and CDR2 from the germline V gene are WNHNN and SYGVQD (reference sequence). In nucleotides, the CDR3 is TGCGCCAGCAGTGAGTGGGCAGGGATTGTCAATGAGCAGTTCTTC. Its protein is CASSEWAGIVNEQFF.

This clone was counted once. The chain uses TRBV11-2 and TRBJ2-7, with TRBD1 matching 8 bases. The trim removed 4 bases at V and 2 bases at J, leaving 7 bases unmatched. The CDR3 runs to 15 residues. The V gene's germline CDR1 is SGHAT and CDR2 FQNNGV. The chain's CDR3 is CASSYSTGAAYEQYF. Written as DNA, the CDR3 is TGTGCCAGCAGCTATTCGACAGGGGCCGCCTACGAGCAGTACTTC.

V usage is TRBV18 and J usage is TRBJ2-7; D gene unclear. Per the germline V gene, CDR1 is KGHSH and CDR2 is LQKENI. V was pared by 0 bases and J by 0 bases, with 6 bases between. This CDR3 is built from 14 residues. CDR3 sequence reads: CASSPPNYSYEQYF. CDR3 DNA: TGTGCCAGCTCACCACCAAACTACTCCTACGAGCAGTACTTC.

The chain joins TRBV5-1 to TRBJ2-3; 8 positions match TRBD2. The CDR3 is 15 residues long. V shed 2 bases and J 5 bases; nucleotides not matched to a gene: 7. The germline gives CDR1 SGHRS, CDR2 YFSETQ. DNA of the CDR3: TGCGCCAGCAGCTTTAGCGGGGTGGTAGGAGATACGCAGTATTTT. Translating it yields CASSFSGVVGDTQYF. The full variable domain, in which reference TRBV5-1 and TRBJ2-3 provide the parts outside the CDR3, is KAGVTQTPRYLIKTRGQQVTLSCSPISGHRSVSWYQQTPGQGLQFLFEYFSETQRNKGNFPGRFSGRQFSNSRSEMNVSTLELGDSALYLCASSFSGVVGDTQYFGPGTRLTVL.

CDR3 protein: CASSPQGGRGTEAFF. The CDR3 bases are TGCGCCAGCAGCCCCCAAGGGGGAAGGGGGACTGAAGCTTTCTTT. J is TRBJ1-1 and V is TRBV5-1; D is possibly TRBD1 (6 bases). This CDR3 comprises 15 residues. The germline gives CDR1 SGHRS, CDR2 YFSETQ. Trimming took 4 bases from V and 5 from J, leaving 18 bases between them.

The chain has TRBV18 and TRBJ1-6; a possible D gene is TRBD1 (6 bases). CDR3 size: 14 residues. Germline V gives CDR1 KGHSH, CDR2 LQKENI. V was clipped by 6 bases and J by 8 bases, with 14 bases between them. In nucleotides, the CDR3 is TGTGCCAGCTCCTTAACAGGGATCGATTCACCCCTCCACTTT. Its protein is CASSLTGIDSPLHF.

This clone has only one observation. V and J are TRBV19 and TRBJ1-5; TRBD1 aligns across 8 bases. The CDR3 has 16 residues. J was trimmed by 7 bases and V by 3 bases; bases with no gene match: 11. Germline values: CDR1 LNHDA, CDR2 SQIVND (reference sequence). The CDR3 here is CASSIPRTGNGQPQHF. CDR3 in DNA: TGTGCCAGTAGTATCCCCCGGACAGGGAACGGCCAGCCCCAGCATTTT.

The rearrangement uses TRBV2 and TRBJ1-1; unclear D gene. Germline V gives CDR1 SNHLY, CDR2 FYNNEI. The length of the CDR3 is 16 residues. Between the trimmed V and J ends, which lost 2 bases and 0 bases, there was a span of 13 bases. The CDR3 loop reads CASSERRNPMNTEAFF. CDR3 nucleotides: TGTGCCAGCAGTGAAAGGAGGAACCCTATGAACACTGAAGCTTTCTTT. The variable domain in full, completed from reference TRBV2 and TRBJ1-1, reads EPEVTQTPSHQVTQMGQEVILRCVPISNHLYFYWYRQILGQKVEFLVSFYNNEISEKSEIFDDQFSVERPDGSNFTLKIRSTKLEDSAMYFCASSERRNPMNTEAFFGQGTRLTVV.